The T cell receptor (beta chain) described here comes from a study of cytomegalovirus exposure and HLA in healthy donors. A note on this clone: Antigen: not known.

Findings of the study overall: The majority of CMV-associated TCR beta chains were reported as apparently HLA-restricted in a later analysis. Common viral pathogens (according to a later analysis) appeared linked to several of the most significant clusters. Published work reported that the classifier diagnosed cytomegalovirus status with high specificity and sensitivity. Confirmation was obtained in vitro that a few CMV-associated chains are specific for CMV antigens.

Primers: 60 Vbeta forward and 13 Jbeta reverse. The protocol was immunoSEQ multiplex PCR, while the TCRdb copy is restricted to in-frame clones and leaves out a portion. The repertoire holds 200,000 or so clones, with around four fifths as singletons. Germline V gives CDR1 SGHRS, CDR2 YFSETQ. This CDR3 region has 17 residues. V dropped 2 bases and J dropped 2; count of bases not matched to a gene: 6. The chain recombines TRBV5-1 with TRBJ2-1, with TRBD2 identical over 11 bases. Source material: PBMCs. The origin of this receptor is a male donor in good health and CMV-seronegative. CDR3 coding DNA: TGCGCCAGCAGCTTCGGCCTAGCGGGGGGACCCTACAATGAGCAGTTCTTC. Translated: CASSFGLAGGPYNEQFF.